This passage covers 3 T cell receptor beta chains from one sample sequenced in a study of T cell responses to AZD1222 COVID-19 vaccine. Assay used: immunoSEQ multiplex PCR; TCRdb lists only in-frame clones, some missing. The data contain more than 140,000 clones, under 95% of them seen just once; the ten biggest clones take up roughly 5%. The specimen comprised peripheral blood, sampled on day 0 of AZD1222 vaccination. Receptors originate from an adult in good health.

CDR3 protein: CASSLEWDRINTGELFF. CDR3 sequence (DNA): TGTGCCAGCAGCTTAGAATGGGACAGAATAAACACCGGGGAGCTGTTTTTT. The V call is TRBV7-9, the J call TRBJ2-2; 7 bases match TRBD1. Germline assignment: CDR1 SEHNR and CDR2 FQNEAQ (reference sequence). This CDR3 comprises 17 residues. The V and J ends lost 1 base and 2 bases, in that order; junction bases with no gene match: 7.

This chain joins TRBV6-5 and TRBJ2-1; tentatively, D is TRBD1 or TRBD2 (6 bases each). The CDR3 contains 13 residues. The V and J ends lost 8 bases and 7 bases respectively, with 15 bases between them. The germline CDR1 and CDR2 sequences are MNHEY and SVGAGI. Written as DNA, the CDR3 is TGTGCCAGCGGGGGGCGCCCCGGGAATGAGCAGTTCTTC. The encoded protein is CASGGRPGNEQFF.

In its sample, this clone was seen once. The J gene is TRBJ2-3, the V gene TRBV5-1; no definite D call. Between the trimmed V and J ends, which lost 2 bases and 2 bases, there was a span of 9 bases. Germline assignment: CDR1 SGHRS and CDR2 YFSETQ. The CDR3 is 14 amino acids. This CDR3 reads CASSFLGATDTQYF. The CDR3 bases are TGCGCCAGCAGCTTCCTAGGAGCCACAGATACGCAGTATTTT.